This TCR beta chain was documented in a study of cytomegalovirus exposure and HLA in healthy donors. In regard to this clone: Antigen: not known.

Study-level findings and limits: A later analysis reportedly found that, within productive TCRs, an Asian-associated ancestry cluster had fewer N-insertions than the mean observed across the roughly 700 donors. Certain sequence variants were highly shared and formed a cluster, and this cluster was likely a sequencing artifact.

The germline gives CDR1 SGDLS, CDR2 YYNGEE. The V segment lost 5 bases and the J segment 2 bases; nucleotides outside the gene matches: 7. The CDR3 totals 15 residues. In the PCR, 60 Vbeta and 13 Jbeta primers were used. Using immunoSEQ multiplex PCR, the repertoire was profiled, and TCRdb retains in-frame clones only, with some absent. Of tens of thousands of clones in the sample, over 75% are singletons; the top ten hold roughly 3.8%. The clonotype originates from a man aged 45-60 years in good health and CMV-seronegative. J is TRBJ2-3 and V is TRBV9, with 8 bases lining up with TRBD1. The specimen was PBMCs. DNA for the CDR3: TGTGCCAGCAGTGTGACAGGGGCTTTCACAGATACGCAGTATTTT. It translates to CASSVTGAFTDTQYF. Variable domain in full (rest from reference TRBV9 and TRBJ2-3): DSGVTQTPKHLITATGQRVTLRCSPRSGDLSVYWYQQSLDQGLQFLIQYYNGEERAKGNILERFSAQQFPDLHSELNLSSLELGDSALYFCASSVTGAFTDTQYFGPGTRLTVL.